The 8 T cell receptor beta chains below all came from one sample that was sequenced in a study of spatial heterogeneity in lung cancer. General study points: Counts of expanded alpha and beta TCRs within tumors tracked the tumor nonsynonymous mutation count.

TCRdb reprocessed the 5' RACE reads via MiXCR and lists one record per CDR3 protein. The data contain about 3,000 distinct CDR3 sequences, around 6% of them singletons. No antigen has been assigned to these receptors. Time point described: sample taken at primary tumor resection. Here the sequenced sample was lung tumor tissue, taken at surgery. The receptors were gathered from a male donor with early-stage non-small cell lung cancer.

The gene calls are TRBV5-4 and TRBJ2-3; tentatively, D is TRBD1 or TRBD2 (5 bases each). The V gene lost 6 bases and the J gene lost 2 bases, with 19 bases spanning the gap. This CDR3 comprises 16 residues. The germline V gene has CDR1 SGHNT and CDR2 YYREEE (reference sequence). In DNA form, the CDR3 reads TGTGCCAGCACCGATCTCTCGGGGCAGTTCACAGATACGCAGTATTTT. Translated: CASTDLSGQFTDTQYF.

This clonotype is labeled as medium-sized. The CDR3 here is CASGSGGVQETQYF. As DNA, the CDR3 is TGTGCCAGTGGTTCTGGGGGAGTCCAAGAGACCCAGTACTTC. This chain links TRBV7-9 with TRBJ2-5, with D tentatively TRBD1 or TRBD2 (5 bases each). Germline CDR1 SEHNR, CDR2 FQNEAQ (reference sequence). The CDR3 has 14 amino acids. V lost 9 bases to trimming and J lost 1 base, with 15 bases between them.

Judged by abundance, this clonotype is medium-sized (0.01 to 0.1%). The V call is TRBV3-1, the J call TRBJ1-1, with D perhaps TRBD1 (5 bases). The V and J ends lost 1 base and 3 bases respectively, with 9 bases between them. Germline CDR1 is LGHDT and CDR2 is YNNKEL (reference sequence). This CDR3 spans 14 amino acids. The chain's CDR3 is CASSQGTGYTEAFF. The CDR3 region has the DNA TGTGCCAGCAGCCAAGGTACAGGCTACACTGAAGCTTTCTTT.

Judged by abundance, this clonotype is medium-sized. The V gene is TRBV12-3 or TRBV12-4, the J gene TRBJ1-2; the D gene is possibly TRBD1 (6 bases). Trimming left V 3 bases short and J 8 bases short, with 13 bases between. The CDR3 runs to 13 residues. This CDR3 is CASSLGASRGYTF. DNA of the CDR3: TGTGCCAGCAGTTTGGGGGCCAGTCGGGGCTACACCTTC.

This clonotype was counted at least ten times. The V gene is TRBV10-3, the J gene TRBJ2-2, with 15 positions matching TRBD2. Trimming took 2 bases from V and 5 from J; bases not matched to a gene: 9. Germline V lookup: CDR1 ENHRY, CDR2 SYGVKD. The CDR3 runs to 19 residues. CDR3 nucleotide sequence: TGTGCCATCAGTGAGCCGTTGGGACTAGCGGGAGGTGGGACCGGGGAGCTGTTTTTT. Translating it yields CAISEPLGLAGGGTGELFF.

This clonotype is classed as medium-sized. The chain carries TRBV16 and TRBJ2-6; no clear D. CDR1 is KGHSY, CDR2 FQNENV, per germline. The length of the CDR3 is 13 residues. V was clipped by 4 bases and J by 2 bases, with 3 bases between them. CDR3 nucleotide sequence: TGTGCCAGCAGCCCCCCTGGGGCCAACGTCCTGACTTTC. Amino acids: CASSPPGANVLTF.

This clonotype is termed medium-sized. The J gene is TRBJ1-5, the V gene TRBV18; the D gene is possibly TRBD1 (5 bases). V gave up 4 bases and J gave up 5 bases, with 12 bases separating them. Germline CDR1 is KGHSH and CDR2 is LQKENI. The CDR3 has 14 residues. The CDR3: CASSRDSHYQPQHF. CDR3 nucleotides: TGTGCCAGCTCACGAGACAGCCATTATCAGCCCCAGCATTTT. Together with reference TRBV18 and TRBJ1-5, the CDR3 gives the full variable domain: NAGVMQNPRHLVRRRGQEARLRCSPMKGHSHVYWYRQLPEEGLKFMVYLQKENIIDESGMPKERFSAEFPKEGPSILRIQQVVRGDSAAYFCASSRDSHYQPQHFGDGTRLSIL.

This clonotype ranks as medium-sized. The chain uses TRBV14 and TRBJ2-1; 13 bases map to TRBD2. The CDR3 loop spans 19 amino acids. Germline-derived CDR1 and CDR2 are SGHDN and FVKESK. The trim removed 3 bases at V and 0 bases at J, leaving 8 bases unmatched. Here the CDR3 reads CASSHRPGLAGSSYNEQFF. In DNA form, the CDR3 reads TGTGCCAGCAGCCACCGACCGGGACTAGCGGGGAGCTCCTACAATGAGCAGTTCTTC.